The sequence of this TCR beta chain was determined in a study of T-cell memory formation after mild COVID-19 (dated by TCRdb to 2020 to 2022). Context from the whole study: TCR sequence clusters from the two donors were largely donor specific. In two donors, T-cell clones that expanded and contracted after mild COVID-19 were followed by sequencing TCRalpha and TCRbeta repertoires longitudinally. Two young, previously healthy adult volunteers made up the cohort, one male and one female.

Sequencing used an Illumina NovaSeq 6000. TCRalpha and TCRbeta cDNA libraries were built by 5'RACE with constant-segment primers, adding sample barcodes and unique molecular identifiers. RNA was extracted from every sample with Trizol reagent. Libraries were amplified in two PCR steps, with a second sample barcode and Illumina TruSeq adapters added in the second step. Libraries were sequenced on an Illumina NovaSeq with 2 x 150 bp paired-end reads. The authors' pipeline ran thus. Reads were demultiplexed and collapsed into UMI-guided consensus sequences with migec v1.2.7. Using mixcr v2.1.11, UMI consensuses were aligned to TRA and TRB V and J templates and then assembled into clonotypes. Expanded or contracted clonotypes were those called significant by both edgeR and NoisET, with noise models trained on biological replicates. For edgeR calls, the thresholds were a false discovery rate-adjusted p below 0.01 and a log2 fold-change of 1. As an exploratory analysis of dynamics, PCA with hierarchical clustering was applied to max-normalized trajectories of the 1000 most abundant clonotypes. Each responding clone was given a CD4 or CD8 phenotype based on the CD4+ and CD8+ repertoires, which had been sequenced separately. TCRdb reprocessed the public reads (quality trimming at Q25 with fastp, clone calling with MiXCR) and kept in-frame beta chains. One record per CDR3 amino acid sequence lists the most common genes and DNA. Here the V and J calls rest on TCRdb's processing, not on the authors' analysis. The sample includes about 560,000 distinct CDR3 sequences, with more than 15% observed a single time. Of the sample, around 12% falls within the top ten clones.

This clonotype turned up a few times. No cognate antigen has been identified for it. Qualities for individual bases were not recorded, and no much larger clone is one base off. PBMCs were isolated by Ficoll-Paque density gradient centrifugation. What the research found in general, with its limitations: Balanced CD4/CD8 phenotypes were observed for clones contracting from day 15 to 85, whereas a bias towards CD4+ was observed for a second wave of clones expanding from day 15 to 37. The detection of some responding clones in pre-infection memory suggests that pre-existing cross-reactive memory T cells joined the SARS-CoV-2 response. Contracting CD4+ clones appeared mostly in the CM and EM memory subsets, whereas CD8+ clones were enriched in EMRA. Only a couple of mild cases were covered in the study, and larger cohorts including severe cases with pre-infection samples were considered necessary. SARS-CoV-2 specificity of the second-wave clones peaking on day 37 was not confirmed.

Sequenced input: PBMCs or a T cell subset sorted from them (not recorded which). The clonotype comes from an adult woman who had mild COVID-19 (a few samples of this study predate the infection). The sample titles of this study are shuffled in the database, so cell type and time point are left out; the donor was told from shared clones.

The CDR3 protein: CASSIGQGGTEAFF. DNA sequence: TGTGCCAGCAGCATTGGACAGGGCGGCACTGAAGCTTTCTTT. The V gene is TRBV7-3 and the J gene is TRBJ1-1; 8 nucleotides in the junction match TRBD1. Via the germline V gene, CDR1 is SGHTA and CDR2 FQGTGA. Spanning cysteine to phenylalanine, the CDR3 consists of 14 amino acids. The DNA shown is the 42-base CDR3, in frame from base 1. V ends up 5 bases short and J 4 bases short, with an unmatched junction base count of 6.